This T cell receptor (beta chain) was sequenced for a study of shared clonotypes between healthy human individuals (TCRdb year 2020). Regarding the complete study: Two women and a few men aged 18 to 49 years were included in the cohort. For each donor, three plates each were used for CD4 naive and CD4 memory, two plates were used for CD8 naive, and one plate was used for CD8 memory. Blood TCR repertoires of a handful of healthy adults were deeply sequenced to estimate repertoire size and the extent of clonotype sharing between individuals. Different laboratories and diverse techniques were used to prepare libraries and sequence TCR repertoires, to increase sequencing depth and limit assay-specific biases. Between about 0.8 and 9 billion PBMCs per donor were obtained by leukapheresis. The research as a whole found: Pairwise subsampling indicated that sequencing depth was expected to affect the degree of clonotype sharing among donors. When a handful of donors were compared, the shared fraction of clonotypes was roughly 4.8% for naive CD4, 3.5% to 4% for naive CD8, more than 2% for memory CD4, and 0.4% for memory CD8. Because the study included a small number of donors, the genetic and exposure-history diversity represented was limited. Incomplete sequencing was indicated by rarefaction of sorted-subset datasets, despite the large sequencing depth. Estimated clonotype richness was generally larger for naive than for memory subsets. Only blood was sampled, and tissue TCR repertoires likely differ from those in blood. Compared with non-shared clonotypes, the clonotypes found in all four sorted-subset donors had higher generation probabilities.

Using the deep immunoSEQ assay, TCR CDR3 regions were amplified from genomic DNA by multiplex PCR. Genomic DNA extracted from each cell subset was distributed evenly over all wells of several immunoSEQ 96-well plates, and each plate served as one replicate. For sorted subsets, each replicate PCR was loaded with 150 to 250 ng genomic DNA, equivalent to 25,000 to 35,000 T cell genomes. Purified libraries were measured with a Qubit 3.0 fluorometer, size-checked on a Bioanalyzer 2100, and measured again with the KAPA Library Quantification kit. Each immunoSEQ 96-well plate was sequenced on its own single-read 150-cycle Illumina NextSeq 550 flow cell. The paper's processing steps were these. The immunoSEQ output contained only junctional sequences without quality scores, so filtering could not match that applied to full-length reads. To assign V/J genes and CDR3, sequences were annotated against IMGT germline references using PyIR, a Python wrapper for IgBLAST v1.9. Reads were removed for weak V/J assignments (E-value above 1e-6), missing CDR3, stop codons, out-of-frame junctions, or ambiguous translated residues. V3J clonotypes were defined as sequences sharing an identical inferred V gene, J gene, and CDR3 amino acid sequence. The percentage overlap between two repertoires was calculated by dividing the number of shared unique clonotypes by the size of the smaller repertoire. Richness of each repertoire was evaluated using RTK rarefaction, the Chao1 estimator, and Recon v2.1 estimates of unobserved clonotypes. Generation probabilities for all TCRbeta clonotypes obtained by the gDNA method from a handful of donors were computed using OLGA. The immuneACCESS repertoire file appears here via TCRdb, limited to in-frame rearrangements. These files lack a portion of the clones; in checked studies, under half of the deficit traces to unresolved V genes, and the cause of the others is not known. V, J and clone size derive from that table, while D and trimming were established from the DNA sequence. The sample includes 650,000 to 700,000 clones, with roughly 88% observed a single time. The biggest ten clones account for 34% of the sample.

Inclusive of the bounding cysteine and phenylalanine, the CDR3 is 16 residues long. Left in the record is the CDR3 DNA by itself, 48 bases read in frame from the first base. Based on the germline V gene, the CDR1 and CDR2 sequences are SGHRS and YFSETQ. V trim: 4 bases; J trim: 2 bases; unmatched bases: 6. The donors were healthy, HIV-negative adults with no recently reported acute infections or vaccinations. Every donor was a Caucasian adult living in Nashville, Tennessee, USA. CD8 memory samples consisted of magnetically selected CD45RO+ cells combined with CCR7-negative CD45RA+ effector memory (TemRA) cells. After blood collection by leukapheresis, PBMCs were isolated using Ficoll-Histopaque density gradient centrifugation and then cryopreserved in the vapor phase of liquid nitrogen. Analytical flow cytometry was used to check the purity and quantity of each magnetically sorted T cell population. Each sorted fraction had its genomic DNA isolated and then quantified by UV absorbance on a Nanodrop 2000c.

In this sample, this clone turned up once. Its binding antigen is unknown. Per-base quality was not reported, and no clone a single base away is much larger than it. The sequence joins TRBV5-1 to TRBJ2-3, with 11 bases in between that match TRBD1. The sequencing sample was made of memory CD8+ T cells from PBMCs. The sample's cell subset or site, from its label and the paper: CD45RO+ cells pooled with CCR7-negative TemRA cells. The receptor was isolated from a man between 18 and 35 years old in good health. Some clones in this sample may be carry-over from other donors' samples. The nucleotides are TGCGCCAGCAGCACTAGGGACAGGGGGATCACAGATACGCAGTATTTT. This sequence encodes CASSTRDRGITDTQYF. With the portions outside the CDR3 filled from the reference TRBV5-1 and TRBJ2-3 genes, the complete variable region becomes KAGVTQTPRYLIKTRGQQVTLSCSPISGHRSVSWYQQTPGQGLQFLFEYFSETQRNKGNFPGRFSGRQFSNSRSEMNVSTLELGDSALYLCASSTRDRGITDTQYFGPGTRLTVL.